One sample yielded the 8 T cell receptor beta chains listed below, sequenced in a study of T cell changes during pregnancy in multiple sclerosis. Some clones are missing from TCRdb's copy, which holds only in-frame ones; the method was immunoSEQ multiplex PCR. This sample carries 35,000 to 45,000 clones, roughly nine tenths of them seen once, and the ten largest clones take 10% to 15%. The specimen comprised CD8+ T cells from peripheral blood mononuclear cells, sampled in the first trimester of pregnancy. These receptors were collected from a female donor with multiple sclerosis, enrolled in a pregnancy study.

The rearrangement uses TRBV30 and TRBJ2-7; 7 nucleotides agree with TRBD1. The CDR3 extends over 13 amino acids. With 5 bases clipped from V and 1 base from J, the junction kept 5 bases outside the gene matches. Germline V lookup: CDR1 GTSNPN, CDR2 SVGIG (reference sequence). This CDR3 is CAWEPGQSYEQYF. The CDR3 region has the DNA TGTGCCTGGGAACCGGGACAGTCCTACGAGCAGTACTTC.

The chain recombines TRBV10-3 with TRBJ2-7; 7 positions match TRBD1. Germline trimming cut 6 bases from V and 2 bases from J; bases unmatched to any gene: 13. The germline CDR1 and CDR2 sequences are ENHRY and SYGVKD. CDR3 length: 16 amino acids. The CDR3 DNA reads TGTGCCATCAGGGGGGATCTAGGACAGGAGACCTACGAGCAGTACTTC. Translation: CAIRGDLGQETYEQYF.

The V and J genes are TRBV2 and TRBJ2-7, with a possible D match to TRBD2 (5 bases). Germline V CDR1 and CDR2: SNHLY, FYNNEI. V lost 6 bases, J lost 2 bases, and 14 bases lay in between. CDR3 size: 14 residues. CDR3 amino acids: CASRGTGVTYEQYF. As DNA, the CDR3 is TGTGCCAGCAGGGGAACCGGGGTCACCTACGAGCAGTACTTC.

The rearrangement links TRBV13 to TRBJ2-5; 13 nucleotides match TRBD2. J lost 3 bases, V lost 4 bases, and 2 bases had no gene match. Germline CDR1 PRHDT, CDR2 FYEKMQ (reference sequence). The CDR3 spans 15 residues. In DNA form, the CDR3 reads TGTGCCAGCAGCTACGGACTAGCGGGGGAAGAGACCCAGTACTTC. This sequence encodes CASSYGLAGEETQYF. The whole variable domain, filled in from reference TRBV13 and TRBJ2-5, reads AAGVIQSPRHLIKEKRETATLKCYPIPRHDTVYWYQQGPGQDPQFLISFYEKMQSDKGSIPDRFSAQQFSDYHSELNMSSLELGDSALYFCASSYGLAGEETQYFGPGTRLLVL.

V is TRBV5-8 and J is TRBJ2-1; tentative D call: TRBD1 (5 bases). V was clipped by 0 bases and J by 15 bases, with 13 bases between them. The CDR3 has 12 amino acids. The germline V gene has CDR1 SGHTS and CDR2 YDEGEE. The CDR3 region is CASSLEGKGPFF. Written as DNA, the CDR3 is TGTGCCAGCAGCTTGGAAGGGAAGGGGCCGTTCTTC.

J is TRBJ2-7 and V is TRBV7-6; 11 bases agree with TRBD2. Germline lookup yields CDR1 SGHVS and CDR2 FNYEAQ. The length of the CDR3 is 14 residues. The V gene end was trimmed by 3 bases and the J gene end by 2 bases; junction bases not matched to a gene: 0. CDR3 bases: TGTGCCAGCAGCTTGACTAGCGGGGCCTACGAGCAGTACTTC. The encoded protein is CASSLTSGAYEQYF.

The V gene is TRBV27, the J gene TRBJ2-2; 8 positions agree with TRBD2. V dropped 2 bases and J dropped 6; count of bases not matched to a gene: 2. The CDR3 runs to 14 residues. Germline V lookup: CDR1 MNHEY, CDR2 SMNVEV (reference sequence). The CDR3 nucleotides are TGTGCCAGCAGTTTAGCGGGGGGTCCCGGGGAGCTGTTTTTT. This codes for CASSLAGGPGELFF.

The chain combines TRBV6-1 with TRBJ2-7; 9 nucleotides line up with TRBD1. The CDR3 is made up of 15 amino acids. The V gene end was trimmed by 6 bases and the J gene end by 0 bases; junction bases not matched to a gene: 6. CDR1 MNHNS and CDR2 SASEGT come from the germline V gene. The CDR3 loop reads CASSYTGGDSYEQYF. The CDR3 DNA sequence: TGTGCCAGCAGCTACACAGGGGGCGACTCCTACGAGCAGTACTTC.